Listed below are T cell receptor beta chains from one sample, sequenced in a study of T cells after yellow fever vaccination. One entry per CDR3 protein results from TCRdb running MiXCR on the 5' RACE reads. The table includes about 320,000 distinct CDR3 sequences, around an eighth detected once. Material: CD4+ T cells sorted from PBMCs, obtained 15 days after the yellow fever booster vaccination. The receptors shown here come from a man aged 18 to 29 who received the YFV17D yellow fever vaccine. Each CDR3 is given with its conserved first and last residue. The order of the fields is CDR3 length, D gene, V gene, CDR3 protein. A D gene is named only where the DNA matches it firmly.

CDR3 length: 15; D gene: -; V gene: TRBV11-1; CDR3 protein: CASSLRGAEYNEQFF
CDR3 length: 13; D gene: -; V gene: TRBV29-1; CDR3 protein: CSVEEGQNTEAFF
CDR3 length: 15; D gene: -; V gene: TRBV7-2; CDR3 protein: CASSLMKGDQETQYF
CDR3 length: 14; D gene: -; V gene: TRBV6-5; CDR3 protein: CASSYSWGESGYTF
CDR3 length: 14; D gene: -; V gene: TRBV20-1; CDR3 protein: CSASPGAGPSPLHF
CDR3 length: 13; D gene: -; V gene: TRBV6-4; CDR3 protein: CASSEAGNTEAFF
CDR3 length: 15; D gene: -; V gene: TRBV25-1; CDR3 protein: CATGRGGNSGNTIYF
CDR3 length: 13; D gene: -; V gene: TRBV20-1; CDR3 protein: CSARDLSSHEQFF
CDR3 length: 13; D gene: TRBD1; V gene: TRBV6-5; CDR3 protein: CASSRGQGVGYTF
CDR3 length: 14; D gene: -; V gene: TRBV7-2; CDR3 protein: CASRLITSTDTQYF
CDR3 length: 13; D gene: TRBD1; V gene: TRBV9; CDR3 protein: CASSPGTGGFAFF
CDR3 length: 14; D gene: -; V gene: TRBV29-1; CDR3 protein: CSVEGGDSPHEQYF
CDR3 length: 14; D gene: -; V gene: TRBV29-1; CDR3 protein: CSVEGDGWDTEAFF
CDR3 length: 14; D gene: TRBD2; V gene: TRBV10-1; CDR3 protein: CASRGPSGGETQYF
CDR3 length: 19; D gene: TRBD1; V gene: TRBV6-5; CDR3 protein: CASSYSNVAPGQGYTEQYF
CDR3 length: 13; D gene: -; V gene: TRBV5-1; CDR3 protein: CASSPRGNEKLFF
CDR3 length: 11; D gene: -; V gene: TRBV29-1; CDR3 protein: CSVEDQRRAFF
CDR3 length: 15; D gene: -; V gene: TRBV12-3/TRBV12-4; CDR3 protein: CASSISAGVGTEAFF
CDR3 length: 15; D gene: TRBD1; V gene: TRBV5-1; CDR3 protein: CASSLGDRNNSPLHF
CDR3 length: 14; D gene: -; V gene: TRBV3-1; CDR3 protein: CASSQGGALYEQYF
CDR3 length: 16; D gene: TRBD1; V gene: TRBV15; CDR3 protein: CATSRLTDRAGQPQHF
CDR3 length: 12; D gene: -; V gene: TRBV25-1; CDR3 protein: CASSEYGGELFF